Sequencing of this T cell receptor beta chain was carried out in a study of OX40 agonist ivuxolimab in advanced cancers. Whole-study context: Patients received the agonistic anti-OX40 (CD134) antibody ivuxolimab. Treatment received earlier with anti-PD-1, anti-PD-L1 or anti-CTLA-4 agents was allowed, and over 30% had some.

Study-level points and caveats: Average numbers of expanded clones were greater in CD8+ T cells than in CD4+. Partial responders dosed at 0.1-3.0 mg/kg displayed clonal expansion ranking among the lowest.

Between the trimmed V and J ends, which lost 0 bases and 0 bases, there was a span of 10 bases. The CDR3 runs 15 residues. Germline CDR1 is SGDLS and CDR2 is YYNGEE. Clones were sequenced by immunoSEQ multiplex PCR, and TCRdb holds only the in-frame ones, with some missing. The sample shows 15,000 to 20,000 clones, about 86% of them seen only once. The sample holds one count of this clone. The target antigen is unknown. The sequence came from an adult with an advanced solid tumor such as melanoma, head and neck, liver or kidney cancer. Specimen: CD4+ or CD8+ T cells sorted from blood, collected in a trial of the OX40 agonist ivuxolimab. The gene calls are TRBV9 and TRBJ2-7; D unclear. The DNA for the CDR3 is TGTGCCAGCAGCGTAGCGGGTCACAACTCCTACGAGCAGTACTTC. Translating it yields CASSVAGHNSYEQYF.